A selection of T cell receptor beta chains follows, all from one sample in a study of cytomegalovirus exposure and HLA in healthy donors. Clones were sequenced by immunoSEQ multiplex PCR, and TCRdb holds only the in-frame ones, with some missing. This table has roughly 150,000 clones, roughly 79% appearing once. Source material: PBMCs. The receptors come from a woman aged 25 to 39 in good health and CMV-seronegative. CDR3s include the opening cysteine and the closing phenylalanine or tryptophan. The D gene is left open where the match is weak. The size entry is marked missing in some rows and otherwise reads once, few, many or a size class.

CDR3aa: CASSVPLGAAQSYTF
CDR3nt: TGTGCCAGCAGCGTACCCCTTGGGGCAGCCCAGAGCTACACCTTC
v_gene: TRBV9
d_gene: .
abundance: .
j_gene: TRBJ1-2

CDR3aa: CASSLPEGFGNTIYF
CDR3nt: TGTGCCAGCAGCTTACCTGAGGGTTTTGGAAACACCATATATTTT
v_gene: TRBV7-8
d_gene: .
abundance: .
j_gene: TRBJ1-3

CDR3aa: CSVDRSVMNTEAFF
CDR3nt: TGCAGCGTTGACCGGTCGGTCATGAACACTGAAGCTTTCTTT
v_gene: TRBV29-1
d_gene: .
abundance: .
j_gene: TRBJ1-1

CDR3aa: CASSGGTYTF
CDR3nt: TGTGCCAGCAGCGGCGGGACCTACACCTTC
v_gene: TRBV9
d_gene: .
abundance: .
j_gene: TRBJ1-2

CDR3aa: CSVRRGQEAFF
CDR3nt: TGCAGCGTACGCAGGGGTCAGGAAGCTTTCTTT
v_gene: TRBV29-1
d_gene: .
abundance: once
j_gene: TRBJ1-1

CDR3aa: CASSQEGWTTRYGEQFF
CDR3nt: TGCGCCAGCAGCCAAGAAGGATGGACAACGAGATATGGTGAGCAGTTCTTC
v_gene: TRBV4-1
d_gene: .
abundance: .
j_gene: TRBJ2-1

CDR3aa: CASSLLGLAGGPDTDTQYF
CDR3nt: TGTGCCAGCAGTTTATTGGGACTAGCGGGGGGGCCGGATACAGATACGCAGTATTTT
v_gene: TRBV27
d_gene: TRBD2
abundance: .
j_gene: TRBJ2-3

CDR3aa: CASSLGGLPNYGYTF
CDR3nt: TGTGCCAGCAGCTTGGGAGGGTTACCTAACTATGGCTACACCTTC
v_gene: TRBV5-6
d_gene: .
abundance: .
j_gene: TRBJ1-2

CDR3aa: CASSGGATGELFF
CDR3nt: TGTGCCAGCAGCGGGGGGGCCACCGGGGAGCTGTTTTTT
v_gene: TRBV5-4
d_gene: .
abundance: .
j_gene: TRBJ2-2

CDR3aa: CASSYRDSLNTEAFF
CDR3nt: TGCGCCAGCAGCTACCGGGACAGTCTGAACACTGAAGCTTTCTTT
v_gene: TRBV5-1
d_gene: TRBD1
abundance: few
j_gene: TRBJ1-1

CDR3aa: CASSPRTVTTEAFF
CDR3nt: TGTGCCAGCAGCCCCCGGACAGTAACGACTGAAGCTTTCTTT
v_gene: TRBV9
d_gene: .
abundance: .
j_gene: TRBJ1-1

CDR3aa: CASSQVGDYGYTF
CDR3nt: TGCGCCAGCAGCCAAGTAGGAGACTATGGCTACACCTTC
v_gene: TRBV4-1
d_gene: .
abundance: .
j_gene: TRBJ1-2

CDR3aa: CASSYRQKSSYEQYF
CDR3nt: TGTGCCAGCAGTTACAGACAGAAAAGCTCCTACGAGCAGTACTTC
v_gene: TRBV6-7
d_gene: .
abundance: .
j_gene: TRBJ2-7

CDR3aa: CSSSLGQGTIDGYTF
CDR3nt: TGTTCCAGCAGCTTAGGACAAGGGACTATAGATGGCTACACCTTC
v_gene: TRBV7-9
d_gene: .
abundance: .
j_gene: TRBJ1-2

CDR3aa: CASSSRTSGGDEQFF
CDR3nt: TGTGCCAGCAGCTCCCGGACTAGCGGGGGGGATGAGCAGTTCTTC
v_gene: TRBV7-3
d_gene: TRBD2
abundance: .
j_gene: TRBJ2-1

CDR3aa: CAWSRDINTGELFF
CDR3nt: TGTGCCTGGAGTAGGGACATCAACACCGGGGAGCTGTTTTTT
v_gene: TRBV30
d_gene: .
abundance: few
j_gene: TRBJ2-2

CDR3aa: CASSPGGGALHTQYF
CDR3nt: TGTGCCAGCAGCCCGGGGGGCGGGGCCCTCCATACGCAGTATTTT
v_gene: TRBV16
d_gene: .
abundance: .
j_gene: TRBJ2-3

CDR3aa: CASRPGTGGPDTQYF
CDR3nt: TGCGCCAGCAGACCCGGGACAGGGGGTCCAGATACGCAGTATTTT
v_gene: TRBV5-1
d_gene: TRBD1
abundance: .
j_gene: TRBJ2-3

CDR3aa: CAWDRASSDTQYF
CDR3nt: TGTGCTTGGGACAGGGCTAGTTCAGATACGCAGTATTTT
v_gene: TRBV30
d_gene: TRBD1
abundance: .
j_gene: TRBJ2-3

CDR3aa: CASSLRTPPEDYGYTF
CDR3nt: TGCGCCAGCAGCCTACGGACGCCCCCGGAGGACTATGGCTACACCTTC
v_gene: TRBV5-1
d_gene: .
abundance: .
j_gene: TRBJ1-2

CDR3aa: CASSFYRANEQYF
CDR3nt: TGTGCCAGCAGCTTCTACAGGGCCAACGAGCAGTACTTC
v_gene: TRBV5-6
d_gene: .
abundance: .
j_gene: TRBJ2-7

CDR3aa: CASLTDCIRLNTEAFF
CDR3nt: TGTGCCAGCCTCACGGACTGTATACGTTTGAACACTGAAGCTTTCTTT
v_gene: TRBV21-1
d_gene: .
abundance: few
j_gene: TRBJ1-1

CDR3aa: CASSPRQGMNTEAFF
CDR3nt: TGCGCCAGCAGCCCCCGACAGGGGATGAACACTGAAGCTTTCTTT
v_gene: TRBV4-3
d_gene: TRBD1
abundance: .
j_gene: TRBJ1-1

CDR3aa: CASSASMSNQPQHF
CDR3nt: TGTGCCAGTAGTGCGTCGATGAGCAATCAGCCCCAGCATTTT
v_gene: TRBV19
d_gene: .
abundance: .
j_gene: TRBJ1-5

CDR3aa: CAIRQESGARGYTF
CDR3nt: TGTGCCATCAGACAGGAAAGCGGGGCGCGCGGCTACACCTTC
v_gene: TRBV10-3
d_gene: .
abundance: few
j_gene: TRBJ1-2

CDR3aa: CASSLFQGGTGELFF
CDR3nt: TGTGCCAGCAGCTTGTTCCAGGGTGGCACCGGGGAGCTGTTTTTT
v_gene: TRBV5-5
d_gene: .
abundance: .
j_gene: TRBJ2-2

CDR3aa: CASRPDRYTGELFF
CDR3nt: TGTGCCAGCAGACCCGACAGATACACCGGGGAGCTGTTTTTT
v_gene: TRBV6-5
d_gene: .
abundance: .
j_gene: TRBJ2-2

CDR3aa: CASSLVRGGNTIYF
CDR3nt: TGTGCCAGCAGTTTGGTAAGGGGTGGAAACACCATATATTTT
v_gene: TRBV27
d_gene: .
abundance: .
j_gene: TRBJ1-3

CDR3aa: CASSQDPGGASNEQFF
CDR3nt: TGCGCCAGCAGCCAAGATCCGGGGGGGGCCTCCAATGAGCAGTTCTTC
v_gene: TRBV4-1
d_gene: TRBD2
abundance: .
j_gene: TRBJ2-1

CDR3aa: CASSRVLAGLNTGELFF
CDR3nt: TGCGCCAGCAGCCGGGTACTAGCGGGGCTGAACACCGGGGAGCTGTTTTTT
v_gene: TRBV5-1
d_gene: TRBD2
abundance: .
j_gene: TRBJ2-2

CDR3aa: CAITRALLTEQYF
CDR3nt: TGTGCCATCACCAGGGCCCTGTTAACGGAGCAGTACTTC
v_gene: TRBV10-3
d_gene: .
abundance: once
j_gene: TRBJ2-7

CDR3aa: CASRRGNYGYTF
CDR3nt: TGTGCCAGCCGGAGGGGCAACTATGGCTACACCTTC
v_gene: TRBV11-2
d_gene: .
abundance: .
j_gene: TRBJ1-2

CDR3aa: CASSVAGERQETQYF
CDR3nt: TGCGCCAGCAGCGTAGCGGGGGAGCGCCAAGAGACCCAGTACTTC
v_gene: TRBV5-1
d_gene: TRBD2
abundance: .
j_gene: TRBJ2-5

CDR3aa: CASSGVAAQNTEAFF
CDR3nt: TGTGCCAGTAGCGGAGTGGCAGCGCAAAACACTGAAGCTTTCTTT
v_gene: TRBV19
d_gene: .
abundance: .
j_gene: TRBJ1-1

CDR3aa: CASSQLLSSEKLFF
CDR3nt: TGCGCCAGCAGCCAGTTGTTGTCTAGTGAAAAACTGTTTTTT
v_gene: TRBV4-1
d_gene: .
abundance: .
j_gene: TRBJ1-4

CDR3aa: CASSEVVAPTGELFF
CDR3nt: TGCGCCAGCAGTGAAGTAGTAGCGCCCACCGGGGAGCTGTTTTTT
v_gene: TRBV10-2
d_gene: .
abundance: once
j_gene: TRBJ2-2

CDR3aa: CASSQEKGGLGSPLHF
CDR3nt: TGTGCCAGCAGCCAAGAAAAAGGAGGCTTGGGTTCACCCCTCCACTTT
v_gene: TRBV14
d_gene: .
abundance: .
j_gene: TRBJ1-6

CDR3aa: CAWSRGQGNEQFF
CDR3nt: TGTGCCTGGAGCCGGGGACAGGGGAATGAGCAGTTCTTC
v_gene: TRBV30
d_gene: TRBD1
abundance: .
j_gene: TRBJ2-1

CDR3aa: CASRSGSNQPQHF
CDR3nt: TGTGCCAGTAGGTCAGGGAGCAATCAGCCCCAGCATTTT
v_gene: TRBV19
d_gene: .
abundance: .
j_gene: TRBJ1-5

CDR3aa: CASTQGVSGNTIYF
CDR3nt: TGTGCCAGCACACAAGGGGTTTCTGGAAACACCATATATTTT
v_gene: TRBV6-4
d_gene: .
abundance: .
j_gene: TRBJ1-3

CDR3aa: CASSYGQGVSYEQYF
CDR3nt: TGTGCCAGCAGTTACGGACAGGGGGTTTCCTACGAGCAGTACTTC
v_gene: TRBV27
d_gene: TRBD1
abundance: .
j_gene: TRBJ2-7

CDR3aa: CASSWSGDGYGYTF
CDR3nt: TGTGCCAGTTCTTGGTCAGGGGATGGCTATGGCTACACCTTC
v_gene: TRBV19
d_gene: .
abundance: .
j_gene: TRBJ1-2

CDR3aa: CASSPSGEKLFF
CDR3nt: TGTGCCTCCAGCCCTTCGGGGGAAAAACTGTTTTTT
v_gene: TRBV27
d_gene: .
abundance: .
j_gene: TRBJ1-4

CDR3aa: CASSFQGGSPLEQYF
CDR3nt: TGTGCCAGCAGCTTTCAAGGGGGCTCTCCCCTCGAGCAGTACTTC
v_gene: TRBV7-3
d_gene: TRBD1
abundance: .
j_gene: TRBJ2-7

CDR3aa: CASNRGETEAFF
CDR3nt: TGTGCCAGCAACAGGGGGGAAACTGAAGCTTTCTTT
v_gene: TRBV28
d_gene: TRBD1
abundance: once
j_gene: TRBJ1-1

CDR3aa: CASSLMQTGRNTIYF
CDR3nt: TGTGCCAGCAGCTTGATGCAGACAGGGAGAAACACCATATATTTT
v_gene: TRBV5-6
d_gene: TRBD1
abundance: .
j_gene: TRBJ1-3

CDR3aa: CASSYSSGDYGYTF
CDR3nt: TGTGCCAGCAGTTACTCATCGGGGGACTATGGCTACACCTTC
v_gene: TRBV6-5
d_gene: .
abundance: .
j_gene: TRBJ1-2